The 21 T cell receptor beta chains below all came from one sample that was sequenced in a study of CD8 T cells in ankylosing spondylitis. TCRdb reanalysed the 5' RACE reads using MiXCR and keeps one entry per CDR3 protein. Of hundreds of thousands of distinct CDR3 sequences in the sample, 20% were seen once. Sequencing input: blood, either unsorted or a sorted T cell fraction (not recorded which). These receptors were collected from a male donor with ankylosing spondylitis or in good health (not recorded which).

This clonotype was observed many times. The chain has TRBV29-1 and TRBJ1-3, with a tentative D call TRBD1 (6 bases). The CDR3 runs 13 residues. Trimming took 4 bases from V and 3 from J, leaving 10 bases between them. The germline gives CDR1 SQVTM, CDR2 ANQGSEA. The CDR3 DNA sequence: TGCAGCGTTGTGCCAGGGGTTGGAAACACCATATATTTT. Residues: CSVVPGVGNTIYF.

This clonotype was seen a few times. CDR3 DNA sequence: TGCGCCAGCAGCCAAACGGACAGGGAGAGGACTGAAGCTTTCTTT. It translates to CASSQTDRERTEAFF. The rearrangement uses TRBV4-1 and TRBJ1-1; 8 nucleotides agree with TRBD1. The CDR3 has 15 residues. Germline-derived CDR1 and CDR2 are MGHRA and YSYEKL. The trim removed 2 bases at V and 5 bases at J, leaving 7 bases unmatched.

In the case of this clonotype: This may come from a read error, since a much larger clone is one base off. The genes are TRBV7-3 and TRBJ2-3, with D possibly being TRBD2 (7 bases). Trimming removed 5 bases from V and 4 bases from J, with 16 bases in between. There are 15 residues in the CDR3. Germline V lookup: CDR1 SGHTA, CDR2 FQGTGA. Here the CDR3 reads CASSRSRGAADTQYF. For the CDR3, the DNA is TGTGCCAGCAGCCGCAGCCGGGGGGCCGCAGATACGCAGTATTTT.

Only a few counts were recorded for this clonotype. The V call is TRBV6-2 or TRBV6-3, the J call TRBJ2-3, with D maybe TRBD2 (6 bases). The CDR3 is 16 amino acids. Germline V gene lookup returns CDR1 MNHEY and CDR2 SVGEGT. Trimming cost V 6 bases and J 2 bases, with 18 bases left between them. The DNA of the CDR3 is TGTGCCAGCAGCTTCGAACCGGGACTCCCCACAGATACGCAGTATTTT. It yields the protein CASSFEPGLPTDTQYF.

This clonotype was seen a few times. In DNA, the CDR3 is TGTGCCAGCAGCTTAGTTGATCCCGGGACCCACTACGAGCAGTACGTC. It yields the protein CASSLVDPGTHYEQYV. The chain couples TRBV7-9 to TRBJ2-7; either TRBD1 or TRBD2 may fit D (5 bases each). Trimming stripped 1 base from V and 3 bases from J, with 16 bases between. The CDR3 has 16 amino acids. CDR1 SEHNR and CDR2 FQNEAQ come from the germline V gene (reference sequence).

On this clonotype: At one end the junction does not follow the germline gene, possibly because of a read error. The chain employs TRBV6-5 and TRBJ1-5; 9 positions match TRBD1. CDR1 and CDR2 (germline): MNHEY, SVGAGI. CDR3 length: 14 residues. The CDR3 region has the DNA TGTACCAGCAGTTCTACAGGGGGCGGGCAGCCCCAGCATTTT. This gives the protein CTSSSTGGGQPQHF.

The genes are TRBV5-1 and TRBJ1-3; TRBD1 might be the D (6 bases). Germline CDR1 reads SGHRS; CDR2 reads YFSETQ. Trimming took 4 bases from V and 5 from J, leaving 13 bases between them. This CDR3 has 14 residues. The CDR3 DNA is TGCGCCAGCAGCCCTGACAGGTCGCGAAACACCATATATTTT. This gives the protein CASSPDRSRNTIYF.

This clonotype turned up a few times. This chain links TRBV12-3 or TRBV12-4 with TRBJ1-5, with TRBD1 identical over 9 bases. Trimming at V came to 5 bases and at J to 1 base, leaving 6 bases not matched to a gene. CDR3 length: 16 residues. This CDR3 reads CASSPSGQGSNQPQHF. The DNA of the CDR3 is TGTGCCAGCAGTCCATCGGGACAGGGAAGCAATCAGCCCCAGCATTTT.

The chain combines TRBV3-1 with TRBJ1-1, with TRBD1 matching over 10 bases. The junction had 3 bases not matched to a gene; V was cut back by 1 base and J by 10 bases. This CDR3 has 13 residues. CDR1 is LGHDT and CDR2 is YNNKEL in the germline V gene (reference sequence). Written as DNA, the CDR3 is TGTGCCAGCAGCCAAGGTTGGACAGGGGGAGCTTTCTTT. Its protein is CASSQGWTGGAFF.

This clonotype was observed at least ten times. V gene TRBV7-3 combines with J gene TRBJ2-1; 7 bases align to TRBD2. The germline gives CDR1 SGHTA, CDR2 FQGTGA. Trimming cost V 8 bases and J 5 bases; bases outside gene matches: 6. CDR3 length: 13 residues. CDR3 region: CASGRDFNNEQFF. CDR3 coding DNA: TGTGCCAGCGGGAGGGACTTTAACAATGAGCAGTTCTTC.

There are many counts of this clonotype. This chain links TRBV29-1 with TRBJ2-2; TRBD2 agrees at 9 bases. V trimming: 4 bases; J trimming: 4 bases; junction bases outside the gene matches: 7. The CDR3 covers 15 residues. CDR1 is SQVTM, CDR2 ANQGSEA, per germline. The CDR3 nucleotides read TGCAGCGTTGTGTTAGCGGGAGTAGCCACCGGGGAGCTGTTTTTT. This encodes CSVVLAGVATGELFF.

The chain couples TRBV7-6 to TRBJ2-2; D gene uncertain. The CDR3 has 12 residues. Trimming removed 5 bases at V and 6 bases at J, with 7 bases between. Germline V gives CDR1 SGHVS, CDR2 FNYEAQ. The CDR3 sequence is CASSRSPGELFF. In nucleotides, the CDR3 is TGTGCCAGCAGCCGTTCTCCCGGGGAGCTGTTTTTT.

As to this clonotype: At one boundary the junction diverges from the germline segment, which might be a read error. This chain links TRBV6-5 with TRBJ1-6; the D is unclear. The germline gives CDR1 MNHEY, CDR2 SVGAGI. The CDR3 runs 13 residues. CDR3 in DNA: TGTGTCAGCAGTTACTTCAGTAATTCACCCCTCCACTTT. The encoded protein is CVSSYFSNSPLHF.

This clonotype has just a few counts. The gene calls are TRBV10-3 and TRBJ2-1, with TRBD2 matching over 7 bases. The germline V gene encodes CDR1 ENHRY and CDR2 SYGVKD. CDR3 length equals 13 residues. Trimming cost V 2 bases and J 10 bases; bases outside gene matches: 5. The CDR3 sequence: CAISEELAREQFF. The DNA for the CDR3 is TGTGCCATCAGTGAGGAACTAGCGCGGGAGCAGTTCTTC.

CDR3 DNA sequence: TGCGCCAGCAGCTTGCCGACTACCCGCACGGAGGGCACAGATACGCAGTATTTT. This codes for CASSLPTTRTEGTDTQYF. J is TRBJ2-3 and V is TRBV5-1; maybe TRBD2 (5 bases). Germline V CDR1 and CDR2: SGHRS, YFSETQ. The CDR3 has 18 residues. Between the trimmed V and J ends, which lost 1 base and 1 base, there was a span of 19 bases.

This clonotype has more than one count but fewer than ten. The J gene is TRBJ1-1, the V gene TRBV7-3; D gene ambiguous. Trimming removed 5 bases from V and 1 base from J, with 8 bases in between. The CDR3 has 13 amino acids. Per the germline V gene, CDR1 is SGHTA and CDR2 is FQGTGA. CDR3 region: CASSPLKNTEAFF. The DNA for the CDR3 is TGTGCCAGCAGCCCCCTCAAGAACACTGAAGCTTTCTTT.

The chain uses TRBV12-3 or TRBV12-4 and TRBJ2-6; a possible D gene is TRBD1 (6 bases). This CDR3 has 18 residues. Trimming left V 3 bases short and J 4 bases short, with 19 bases between. CDR3 nucleotides: TGTGCCAGCAGTTTCGGGGACACCTTGCTCAACGGGGCCAACGTCCTGACTTTC. It is translated as CASSFGDTLLNGANVLTF.

The chain recombines TRBV20-1 with TRBJ2-1; D ambiguous. Trimming left V 4 bases short and J 0 bases short, with 13 bases between. The CDR3 length is 15 residues. Per germline, CDR1 DFQATT and CDR2 SNEGSKA (reference sequence). In DNA, the CDR3 is TGCAGTGCTATCCCCCTCCCGAGCTCCTACAATGAGCAGTTCTTC. Protein product: CSAIPLPSSYNEQFF.

This clonotype was observed at least ten times. This chain links TRBV5-5 with TRBJ2-1; the D is unclear. The V gene lost 3 bases and the J gene lost 7 bases, with 14 bases spanning the gap. Germline V lookup: CDR1 SGHKS, CDR2 YYEKEE (reference sequence). This CDR3 has 14 amino acids. This CDR3 is CASSSDAVWNEQFF. The CDR3 DNA is TGTGCCAGCAGCTCGGACGCGGTGTGGAATGAGCAGTTCTTC.

This clonotype was seen only a few times. V and J are TRBV7-9 and TRBJ2-1; D gene uncertain. Germline assignment: CDR1 SEHNR and CDR2 FQNEAQ (reference sequence). This CDR3 comprises 13 residues. V dropped 7 bases and J dropped 14 bases, with 21 bases sitting between them. CDR3 in DNA: TGTGCCAGCACCCCAAAAGACACGTCCAGCGAGTTCTTC. Translated: CASTPKDTSSEFF.

Only one count was recorded for this clonotype. The rearrangement links TRBV20-1 to TRBJ2-1, with D possibly being TRBD1 (6 bases). There are 14 residues in the CDR3. Looked up from germline, CDR1 is DFQATT and CDR2 is SNEGSKA (reference sequence). Trimming removed 6 bases from V and 9 bases from J, with 21 bases in between. CDR3 loop: CSADQGIYNGEQFF. The DNA for the CDR3 is TGCAGTGCCGATCAGGGGATCTACAATGGTGAGCAGTTCTTC.